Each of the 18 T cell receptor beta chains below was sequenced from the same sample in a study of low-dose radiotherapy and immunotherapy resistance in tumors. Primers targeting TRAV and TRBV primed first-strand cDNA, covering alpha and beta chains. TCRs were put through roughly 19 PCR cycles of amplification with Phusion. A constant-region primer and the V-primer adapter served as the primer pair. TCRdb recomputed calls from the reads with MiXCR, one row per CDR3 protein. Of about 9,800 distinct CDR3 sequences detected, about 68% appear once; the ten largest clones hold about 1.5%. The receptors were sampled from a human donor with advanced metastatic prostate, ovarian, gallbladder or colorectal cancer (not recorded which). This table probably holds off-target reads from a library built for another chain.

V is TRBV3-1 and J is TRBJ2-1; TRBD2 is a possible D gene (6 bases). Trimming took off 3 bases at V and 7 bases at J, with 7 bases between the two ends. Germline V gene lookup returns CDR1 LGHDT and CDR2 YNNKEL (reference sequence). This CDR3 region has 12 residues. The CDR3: CASSQGRNEQFF. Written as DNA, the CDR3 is TGTGCCAGCAGCCAGGGGAGGAATGAGCAGTTCTTC.

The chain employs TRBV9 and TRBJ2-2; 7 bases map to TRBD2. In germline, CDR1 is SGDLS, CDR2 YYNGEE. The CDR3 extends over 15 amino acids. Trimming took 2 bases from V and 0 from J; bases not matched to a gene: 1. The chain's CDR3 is CASSVRGANTGELFF. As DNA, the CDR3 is TGTGCCAGCAGCGTTCGGGGGGCGAACACCGGGGAGCTGTTTTTT. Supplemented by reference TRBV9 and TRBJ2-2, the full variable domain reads DSGVTQTPKHLITATGQRVTLRCSPRSGDLSVYWYQQSLDQGLQFLIQYYNGEERAKGNILERFSAQQFPDLHSELNLSSLELGDSALYFCASSVRGANTGELFFGEGSRLTVL.

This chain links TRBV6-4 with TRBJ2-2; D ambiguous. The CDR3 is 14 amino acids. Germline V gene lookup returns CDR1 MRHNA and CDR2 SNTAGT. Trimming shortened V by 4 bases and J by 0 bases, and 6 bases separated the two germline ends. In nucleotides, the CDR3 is TGTGCCAGCAGTGCAGAATCGAACACCGGGGAGCTGTTTTTT. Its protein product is CASSAESNTGELFF.

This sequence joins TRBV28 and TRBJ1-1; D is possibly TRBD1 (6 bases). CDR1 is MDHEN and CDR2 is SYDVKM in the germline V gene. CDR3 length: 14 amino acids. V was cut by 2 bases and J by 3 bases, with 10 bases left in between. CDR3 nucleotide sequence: TGTGCCAGCAGTTTAAGGACAGTCCACACTGAAGCTTTCTTT. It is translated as CASSLRTVHTEAFF.

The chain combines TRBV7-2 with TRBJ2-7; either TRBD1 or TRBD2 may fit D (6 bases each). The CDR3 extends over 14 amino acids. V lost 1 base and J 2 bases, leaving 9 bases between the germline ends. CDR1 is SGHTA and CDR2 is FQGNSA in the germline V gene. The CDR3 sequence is CASSLEGGPYEQYF. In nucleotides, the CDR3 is TGTGCCAGCAGCTTAGAGGGGGGCCCCTACGAGCAGTACTTC.

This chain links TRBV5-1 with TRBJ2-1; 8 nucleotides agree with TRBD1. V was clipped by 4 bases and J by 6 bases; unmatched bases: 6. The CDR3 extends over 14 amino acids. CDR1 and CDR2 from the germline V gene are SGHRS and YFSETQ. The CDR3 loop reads CASSDTGGINEQFF. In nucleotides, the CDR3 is TGCGCCAGCAGCGATACAGGGGGAATCAATGAGCAGTTCTTC.

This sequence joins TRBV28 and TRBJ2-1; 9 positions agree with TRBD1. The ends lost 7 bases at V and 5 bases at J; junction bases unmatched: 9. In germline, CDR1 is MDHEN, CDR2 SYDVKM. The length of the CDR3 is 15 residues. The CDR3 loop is CASITGTGPHNEQFF. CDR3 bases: TGTGCCAGCATTACCGGGACAGGGCCTCACAATGAGCAGTTCTTC.

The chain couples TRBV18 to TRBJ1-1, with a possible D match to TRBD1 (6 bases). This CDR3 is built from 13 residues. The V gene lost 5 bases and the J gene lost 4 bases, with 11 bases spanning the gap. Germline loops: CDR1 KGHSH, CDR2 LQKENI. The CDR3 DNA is TGTGCCAGCTCAACCGCCAGGGGCACTGAAGCTTTCTTT. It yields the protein CASSTARGTEAFF.

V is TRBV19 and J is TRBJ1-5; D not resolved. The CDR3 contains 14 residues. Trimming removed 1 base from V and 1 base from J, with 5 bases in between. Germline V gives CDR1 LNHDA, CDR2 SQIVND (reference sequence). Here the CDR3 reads CASSIGSSNQPQHF. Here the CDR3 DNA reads TGTGCCAGTAGTATAGGGTCCAGCAATCAGCCCCAGCATTTT. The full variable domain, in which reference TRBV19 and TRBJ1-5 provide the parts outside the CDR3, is DGGITQSPKYLFRKEGQNVTLSCEQNLNHDAMYWYRQDPGQGLRLIYYSQIVNDFQKGDIAEGYSVSREKKESFPLTVTSAQKNPTAFYLCASSIGSSNQPQHFGDGTRLSIL.

Here the CDR3 reads CASSSQGRWGYGYTF. CDR3 in DNA: TGTGCCAGCAGTTCCCAGGGCCGCTGGGGCTATGGCTACACCTTC. This chain links TRBV6-5 with TRBJ1-2; D may be TRBD1 (5 bases). Trimming stripped 4 bases from V and 4 bases from J, with 16 bases between. In germline, CDR1 is MNHEY, CDR2 SVGAGI. The CDR3 runs to 15 residues.

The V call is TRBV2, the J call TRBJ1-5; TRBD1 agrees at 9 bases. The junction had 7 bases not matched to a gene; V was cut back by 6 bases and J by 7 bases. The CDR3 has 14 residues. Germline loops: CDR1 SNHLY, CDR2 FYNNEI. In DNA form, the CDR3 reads TGTGCCAGCAGCATGGACAGGGGAGGACAGCCCCAGCATTTT. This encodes CASSMDRGGQPQHF.

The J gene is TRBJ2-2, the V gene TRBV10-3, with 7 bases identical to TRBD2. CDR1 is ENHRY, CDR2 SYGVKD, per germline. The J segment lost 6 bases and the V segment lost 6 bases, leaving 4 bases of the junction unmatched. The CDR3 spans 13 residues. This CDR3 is CAIRNGLAGELFF. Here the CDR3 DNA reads TGTGCCATCAGGAACGGACTAGCCGGGGAGCTGTTTTTT.

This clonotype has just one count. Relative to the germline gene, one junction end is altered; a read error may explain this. DNA of the CDR3: TGCGCCAGCAGCCAAGATCTGGCGAGGGTCCCGACCTTC. Translated, it gives CASSQDLARVPTF. The chain has TRBV4-1 and TRBJ2-1; perhaps TRBD2 as D (5 bases). The CDR3 is 13 amino acids. The germline CDR1 and CDR2 sequences are MGHRA and YSYEKL.

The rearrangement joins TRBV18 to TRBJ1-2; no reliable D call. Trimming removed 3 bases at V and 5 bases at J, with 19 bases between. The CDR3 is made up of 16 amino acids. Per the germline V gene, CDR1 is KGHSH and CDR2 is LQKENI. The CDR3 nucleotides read TGTGCCAGCTCACCCTCTGTGGACGGAGGAGGTTATGGCTACACCTTC. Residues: CASSPSVDGGGYGYTF. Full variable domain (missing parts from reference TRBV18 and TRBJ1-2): NAGVMQNPRHLVRRRGQEARLRCSPMKGHSHVYWYRQLPEEGLKFMVYLQKENIIDESGMPKERFSAEFPKEGPSILRIQQVVRGDSAAYFCASSPSVDGGGYGYTFGSGTRLTVV.

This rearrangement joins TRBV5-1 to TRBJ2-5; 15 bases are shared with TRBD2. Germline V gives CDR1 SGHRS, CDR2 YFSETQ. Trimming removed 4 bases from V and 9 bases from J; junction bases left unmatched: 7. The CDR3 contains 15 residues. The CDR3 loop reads CASSRGLAGGSAQYF. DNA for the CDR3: TGCGCCAGCAGCCGCGGACTAGCGGGAGGGTCCGCCCAGTACTTC.

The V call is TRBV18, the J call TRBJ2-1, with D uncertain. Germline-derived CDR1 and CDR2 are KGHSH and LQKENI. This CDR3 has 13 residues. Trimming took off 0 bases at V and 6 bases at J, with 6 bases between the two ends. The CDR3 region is CASSPPTANEQFF. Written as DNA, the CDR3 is TGTGCCAGCTCACCACCGACGGCCAATGAGCAGTTCTTC. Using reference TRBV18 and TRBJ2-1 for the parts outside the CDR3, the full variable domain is NAGVMQNPRHLVRRRGQEARLRCSPMKGHSHVYWYRQLPEEGLKFMVYLQKENIIDESGMPKERFSAEFPKEGPSILRIQQVVRGDSAAYFCASSPPTANEQFFGPGTRLTVL.

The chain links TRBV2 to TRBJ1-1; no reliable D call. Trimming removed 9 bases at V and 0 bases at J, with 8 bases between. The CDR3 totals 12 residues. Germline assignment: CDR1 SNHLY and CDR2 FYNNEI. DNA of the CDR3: TGTGCCAGTAGAGGGCTGAACACTGAAGCTTTCTTT. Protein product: CASRGLNTEAFF. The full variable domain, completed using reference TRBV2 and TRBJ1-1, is EPEVTQTPSHQVTQMGQEVILRCVPISNHLYFYWYRQILGQKVEFLVSFYNNEISEKSEIFDDQFSVERPDGSNFTLKIRSTKLEDSAMYFCASRGLNTEAFFGQGTRLTVV.

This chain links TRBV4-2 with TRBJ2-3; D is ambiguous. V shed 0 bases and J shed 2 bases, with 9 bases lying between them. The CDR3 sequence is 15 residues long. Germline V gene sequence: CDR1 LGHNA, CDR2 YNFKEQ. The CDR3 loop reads CASSQDGQFTDTQYF. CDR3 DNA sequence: TGTGCCAGCAGCCAAGATGGCCAGTTCACAGATACGCAGTATTTT.